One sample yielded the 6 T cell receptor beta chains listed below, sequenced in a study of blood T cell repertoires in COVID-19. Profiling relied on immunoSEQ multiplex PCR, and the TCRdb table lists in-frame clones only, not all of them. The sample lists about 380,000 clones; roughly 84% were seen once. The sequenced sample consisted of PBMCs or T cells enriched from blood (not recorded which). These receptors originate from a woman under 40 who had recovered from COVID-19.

CDR3 sequence (DNA): TGTGCCAGCAGCCCCGGACAGGGGTATAATTCACCCCTCCACTTT. Its translation is CASSPGQGYNSPLHF. The chain uses TRBV7-8 and TRBJ1-6, with 9 bases identical to TRBD1. The length of the CDR3 is 15 residues. In germline, CDR1 is SGHVS, CDR2 FQNEAQ. Unmatched junction bases numbered 3, after V lost 5 bases and J lost 4 bases.

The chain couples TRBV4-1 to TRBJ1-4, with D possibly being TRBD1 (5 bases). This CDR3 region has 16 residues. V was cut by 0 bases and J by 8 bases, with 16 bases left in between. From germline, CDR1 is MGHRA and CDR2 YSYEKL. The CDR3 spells CASSQDRNRMSEKLFF. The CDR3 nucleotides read TGCGCCAGCAGCCAAGACCGCAACAGGATGAGCGAAAAACTGTTTTTT.

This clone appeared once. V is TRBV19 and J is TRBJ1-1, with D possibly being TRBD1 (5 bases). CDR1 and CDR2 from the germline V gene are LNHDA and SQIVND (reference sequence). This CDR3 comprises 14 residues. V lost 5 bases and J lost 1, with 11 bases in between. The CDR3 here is CASSWRGPNTEAFF. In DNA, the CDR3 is TGTGCCAGTAGTTGGAGGGGTCCGAACACTGAAGCTTTCTTT.

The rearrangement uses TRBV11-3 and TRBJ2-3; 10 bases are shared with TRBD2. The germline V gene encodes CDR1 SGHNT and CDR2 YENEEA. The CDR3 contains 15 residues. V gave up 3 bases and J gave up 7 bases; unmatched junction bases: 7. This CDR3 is CASSFSSGGSYTQYF. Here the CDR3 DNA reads TGTGCCAGCAGCTTCTCTAGCGGGGGCTCGTATACGCAGTATTTT.

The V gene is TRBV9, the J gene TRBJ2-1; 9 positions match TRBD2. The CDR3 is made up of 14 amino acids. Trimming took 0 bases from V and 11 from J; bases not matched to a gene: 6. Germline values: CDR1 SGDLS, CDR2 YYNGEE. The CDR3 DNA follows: TGTGCCAGCAGCGTAGAGGGTAGCGGGGGTAAGCAGTTCTTC. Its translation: CASSVEGSGGKQFF.

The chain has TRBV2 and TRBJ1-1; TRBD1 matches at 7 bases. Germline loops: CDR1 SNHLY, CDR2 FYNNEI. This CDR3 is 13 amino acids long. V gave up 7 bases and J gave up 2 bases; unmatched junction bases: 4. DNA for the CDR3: TGTGCCAGCAAGGGGACAGCTAACACTGAAGCTTTCTTT. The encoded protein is CASKGTANTEAFF.